This T cell receptor (beta chain) comes out of a study of human T cells and chemical hapten exposure. About the study: There were weekly diphenylcyclopropenone doses to the scalp for patients throughout the roughly 24-week study. Variability of per-sample TCR yields stemmed mainly from small differences in pooled library volume. The study's findings and limits: The formation of large CDR3 similarity clusters by expanded TCRs significantly exceeded that of controls.

The germline V gene has CDR1 SGHVS and CDR2 FQNEAQ. CDR3 length: 19 amino acids. The J segment lost 3 bases and the V segment lost 6 bases, leaving 12 bases of the junction unmatched. Notes on this clonotype: The target antigen is unknown.

TCRdb reprocessed the RACE reads with MiXCR, giving one entry per CDR3 protein. The sample lists over 300,000 distinct CDR3 sequences; more than 4.5% were seen once. Noted time point: pre-sensitization, week 0. Treatment meaning: therapeutic diphenylcyclopropenone sensitization with weekly scalp DPC. This clonotype was obtained from a woman aged 45-65 years with alopecia areata. Some clones in this sample may be carry-over from other donors' samples. Sequencing was performed on whole blood, taken in connection with sensitization to the hapten diphenylcyclopropenone (DPC). The chain is built from TRBV7-8 and TRBJ2-3; TRBD2 agrees at 16 bases. The CDR3 loop reads CASSPGPAGLAGGTDTQYF. CDR3 nucleotide sequence: TGTGCCAGCAGTCCCGGTCCCGCGGGACTAGCGGGAGGGACAGATACGCAGTATTTT.